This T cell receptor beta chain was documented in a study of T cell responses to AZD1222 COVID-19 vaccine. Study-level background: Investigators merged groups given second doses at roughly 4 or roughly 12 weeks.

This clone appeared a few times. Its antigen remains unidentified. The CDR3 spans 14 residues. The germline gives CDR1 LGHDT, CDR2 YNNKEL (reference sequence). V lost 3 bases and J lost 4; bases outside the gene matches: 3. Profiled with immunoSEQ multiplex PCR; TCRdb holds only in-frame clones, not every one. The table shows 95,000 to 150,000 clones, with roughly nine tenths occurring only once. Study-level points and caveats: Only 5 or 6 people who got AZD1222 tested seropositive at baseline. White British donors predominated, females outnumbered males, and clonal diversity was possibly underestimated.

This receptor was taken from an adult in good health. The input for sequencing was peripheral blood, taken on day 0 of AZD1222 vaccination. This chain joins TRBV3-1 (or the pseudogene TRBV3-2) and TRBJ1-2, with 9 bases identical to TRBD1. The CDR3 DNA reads TGTGCCAGCAGCCAGGGGGGACAGGGCTATGGCTACACCTTC. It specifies CASSQGGQGYGYTF.